Listed below are T cell receptor beta chains from one sample, sequenced in a study of blood T cell repertoires in COVID-19. The data were produced by immunoSEQ multiplex PCR, yet TCRdb's version contains in-frame clones alone and is incomplete. The profile shows some 250,000 clones, about 82% of them singletons. The sequencing input was peripheral blood. Every receptor here comes from a man older than 75 with acute or convalescent COVID-19. The CDR3 runs from the conserved cysteine through the conserved F or W. A D gene is named only where the DNA matches it firmly. Some rows have no size entry. The others give once, few or many, or a class for an expanded clone.

TRBV11-3,TRBD2,TRBJ2-2,.,CASSRSGRAGELFF,TGTGCCAGCAGCCGTAGCGGGAGGGCCGGGGAGCTGTTTTTT
TRBV28,.,TRBJ1-1,.,CASRSGGLDTEAFF,TGTGCCAGCAGGTCGGGGGGATTGGACACTGAAGCTTTCTTT
TRBV19,.,TRBJ2-1,.,CASSIGGGRSYNEQFF,TGTGCCAGTAGTATAGGGGGAGGAAGGTCCTACAATGAGCAGTTCTTC
TRBV19,.,TRBJ1-6,.,CASSGGLYNSPLHF,TGTGCCAGTAGTGGGGGACTCTATAATTCACCCCTCCACTTT
TRBV6-4,.,TRBJ2-7,many,CASSGLERQSSYEQYF,TGTGCCAGCAGTGGGCTTGAGAGGCAGAGCTCCTACGAGCAGTACTTC
TRBV28,.,TRBJ2-5,.,CASSFQGRKTQYF,TGTGCCAGCAGTTTTCAGGGTAGGAAGACCCAGTACTTC
TRBV18,.,TRBJ1-1,.,CASSPRHGGGTEAFF,TGTGCCAGCTCACCACGCCACGGTGGGGGGACTGAAGCTTTCTTT
TRBV3-1/TRBV3-2,.,TRBJ1-4,few,CASSQDRRRELFF,TGTGCCAGCAGCCAAGATCGGCGACGGGAACTGTTTTTT
TRBV5-1,.,TRBJ2-1,.,CASSLEVGLFNEQFF,TGCGCCAGCAGCTTGGAAGTGGGACTCTTTAATGAGCAGTTCTTC
TRBV19,.,TRBJ1-5,.,CASTRGADQPQHF,TGTGCCAGTACCCGGGGGGCGGATCAGCCCCAGCATTTT
TRBV6-5,.,TRBJ1-3,.,CASRAAGAQNTIYF,TGTGCCAGCCGAGCTGCAGGGGCCCAAAACACCATATATTTT
TRBV3-1/TRBV3-2,.,TRBJ2-5,.,CASSRGLLQETQYF,TGTGCCAGCAGCCGGGGACTCCTGCAAGAGACCCAGTACTTC
TRBV4-3,.,TRBJ1-6,.,CASSQTAARGDNSPLHF,TGCGCCAGCAGCCAGACAGCGGCCAGGGGAGATAATTCACCCCTCCACTTT
TRBV19,.,TRBJ1-5,.,CASSIGGLLNQPQHF,TGTGCCAGTAGTATAGGGGGACTGCTCAATCAGCCCCAGCATTTT
TRBV9,.,TRBJ2-2,.,CASSVGPGDTGELFF,.
TRBV18,.,TRBJ2-1,once,CASSPGYEQFF,TGTGCCAGCTCACCGGGCTATGAGCAGTTCTTC
TRBV24-1,TRBD2,TRBJ2-7,once,CATTTGGGPSSYEQYF,TGTGCCACCACCACGGGCGGGGGACCGAGCTCCTACGAGCAGTACTTC
TRBV19,.,TRBJ1-5,.,CASSTRPGSQPQHF,TGTGCCAGTAGTACCCGACCGGGTAGTCAGCCCCAGCATTTT
TRBV18,.,TRBJ2-5,.,CASSPRDSQETQYF,TGTGCCAGCTCACCCCGGGACTCCCAAGAGACCCAGTACTTC
TRBV6-5,.,TRBJ2-5,.,CASSSQDVRQETQYF,TGTGCCAGCAGTTCTCAAGATGTGCGGCAAGAGACCCAGTACTTC
TRBV2,TRBD2,TRBJ2-1,.,CASSGTRGYNEQFF,TGTGCCAGCAGCGGGACTAGGGGCTACAATGAGCAGTTCTTC
TRBV28,TRBD1,TRBJ2-7,.,CASRTGTGEQYF,TGTGCCAGCAGAACTGGGACAGGCGAGCAGTACTTC
TRBV5-1,.,TRBJ1-1,once,CASSPGGGQYEAFF,TGCGCCAGCAGCCCTGGGGGGGGCCAATATGAAGCTTTCTTT
TRBV18,.,TRBJ2-2,.,CASSPGGSLPGELFF,TGTGCCAGCTCACCAGGAGGGAGTCTACCTGGGGAGCTGTTTTTT
TRBV2,TRBD2,TRBJ2-1,.,CASRGGSSYNEQFF,TGTGCCAGCAGGGGAGGGAGCTCCTACAATGAGCAGTTCTTC
TRBV19,TRBD2,TRBJ2-5,.,CASRGAGGPGETQYF,TGTGCCAGTCGCGGTGCGGGGGGCCCCGGAGAGACCCAGTACTTC
TRBV3-1/TRBV3-2,TRBD1,TRBJ2-5,.,CASSHAPGQGARETQYF,TGTGCCAGCAGCCACGCGCCGGGACAGGGGGCGAGGGAGACCCAGTACTTC
TRBV11-3,TRBD1,TRBJ1-4,.,CASSRTGEGEKLFF,TGTGCCAGCAGCAGGACAGGGGAAGGCGAAAAACTGTTTTTT
TRBV5-8,.,TRBJ1-1,.,CASSRTADRLNTEAFF,TGTGCCAGCAGCCGAACCGCGGACAGACTGAACACTGAAGCTTTCTTT
TRBV3-1/TRBV3-2,TRBD1,TRBJ2-1,.,CASSPWDSSYNEQFF,TGTGCCAGCAGCCCCTGGGACAGTAGTTACAATGAGCAGTTCTTC
TRBV5-1,TRBD1,TRBJ2-5,.,CASSSGTGGDETQYF,TGCGCCAGCAGCTCAGGGACAGGGGGCGATGAGACCCAGTACTTC
TRBV5-1,TRBD1,TRBJ1-2,.,CASSSGQAGDGYTF,TGCGCCAGCAGCTCGGGACAGGCTGGCGATGGCTACACCTTC
TRBV5-1,.,TRBJ2-1,.,CASSLGGVFFF,TGCGCCAGCAGCTTGGGCGGGGTGTTTTTCTTC
TRBV5-1,.,TRBJ2-7,.,CASSLARTQQYF,TGCGCCAGCAGCTTGGCCCGGACTCAGCAGTACTTC
TRBV3-1/TRBV3-2,.,TRBJ2-2,.,CASSPPTGQNTGELFF,TGTGCCAGCAGCCCTCCGACAGGACAGAACACCGGGGAGCTGTTTTTT
TRBV6-2/TRBV6-3,TRBD2,TRBJ2-2,.,CASSYRTSGGPGELFF,TGTGCCAGCAGTTACCGAACTAGCGGGGGCCCGGGGGAGCTGTTTTTT
TRBV28,TRBD2,TRBJ2-3,.,CASSLVGLAGGDTQYF,TGTGCCAGCAGTTTAGTAGGTCTAGCGGGCGGGGATACGCAGTATTTT